One sample yielded the 29 T cell receptor beta chains listed below, sequenced in a study of T cell clones after liver transplantation. Libraries were prepared by immunoSEQ multiplex PCR; TCRdb keeps only in-frame clonotypes and omits some of them. The sample holds tens of thousands of clones, around 75% seen once. The sequencing used CD4+ T cells from blood, collected before liver transplant. These TCRs come from a human donor who received a liver transplant.

This clone was detected many times. The genes are TRBV30 and TRBJ1-3; TRBD1 matches 7 bases. With V trimmed by 5 bases and J by 4 bases, 8 bases remained unmatched. CDR3 length: 14 amino acids. CDR1 is GTSNPN and CDR2 is SVGIG in the germline V gene (reference sequence). The CDR3 region is CAWSLGGSGNTIYF. The CDR3 region has the DNA TGTGCCTGGTCTCTAGGGGGCTCCGGAAACACCATATATTTT.

The gene calls are TRBV7-2 and TRBJ2-5; 7 bases align to TRBD2. The germline gives CDR1 SGHTA, CDR2 FQGNSA. Germline trimming cut 3 bases from V and 5 bases from J; bases unmatched to any gene: 12. CDR3 size: 16 residues. The CDR3 protein is CASSFLSPGRGETQYF. The DNA of the CDR3 is TGTGCCAGCAGCTTCTTGAGTCCGGGGCGGGGGGAGACCCAGTACTTC.

There are a few counts of this clone. The chain links TRBV11-2 to TRBJ2-7, with D maybe TRBD1 (6 bases). CDR1 is SGHAT and CDR2 is FQNNGV in the germline V gene. This CDR3 has 12 amino acids. V was shortened by 5 bases and J by 4 bases, with 9 bases between the two germline ends. The CDR3 sequence: CASSLDRYEQYF. In DNA form, the CDR3 reads TGTGCCAGCAGCCTTGACAGGTACGAGCAGTACTTC.

This clone has only one observation. This chain joins TRBV28 and TRBJ1-1; D gene unclear. The V gene's germline CDR1 is MDHEN and CDR2 SYDVKM. The CDR3 totals 12 residues. Between the trimmed V and J ends, which lost 11 bases and 0 bases, there was a span of 10 bases. The CDR3 reads CALGGLNTEAFF. CDR3 coding DNA: TGTGCCTTAGGAGGGCTGAACACTGAAGCTTTCTTT.

This clone has a single count. The chain recombines TRBV4-1 with TRBJ2-7; TRBD1 matches 10 bases. The CDR3 covers 17 residues. V lost 1 base, J lost 1 base, and 7 bases stayed unmatched. Germline CDR1 is MGHRA and CDR2 is YSYEKL. The CDR3 nucleotides are TGCGCCAGCAGCCAAGGAGCGGGACAGGGGTTATCCTACGAGCAGTACTTC. Protein product: CASSQGAGQGLSYEQYF.

This clone appeared once. CDR3: CASIRDTEAFF. The CDR3 DNA sequence: TGTGCCAGCATCAGGGACACTGAAGCTTTCTTT. The chain combines TRBV27 with TRBJ1-1; D possibly corresponds to TRBD1 (5 bases). V dropped 7 bases and J dropped 3 bases, with 6 bases sitting between them. CDR3 size: 11 residues. Germline loops: CDR1 MNHEY, CDR2 SMNVEV (reference sequence).

J is TRBJ2-1 and V is TRBV27, with 7 positions matching TRBD1. Germline V CDR1 and CDR2: MNHEY, SMNVEV (reference sequence). The CDR3 is 15 residues long. V lost 6 bases to trimming and J lost 9 bases; unmatched junction nucleotides: 14. CDR3 residues: CASSQTGTAIGEQFF. The DNA for the CDR3 is TGTGCCAGCAGCCAGACCGGGACAGCCATCGGTGAGCAGTTCTTC.

The rearrangement uses TRBV27 and TRBJ2-7; 10 bases fit TRBD2. The germline V gene has CDR1 MNHEY and CDR2 SMNVEV (reference sequence). The CDR3 totals 16 residues. The junction had 8 bases not matched to a gene; V was cut back by 6 bases and J by 0 bases. The CDR3 bases are TGTGCCAGCAGGGATAGCGGGGGGCGATACTCCTACGAGCAGTACTTC. It is translated as CASRDSGGRYSYEQYF.

The V call is TRBV2, the J call TRBJ1-5; 7 nucleotides match TRBD1. The CDR3 runs to 19 residues. The junction had 15 bases not matched to a gene; V was cut back by 2 bases and J by 2 bases. Germline CDR1 and CDR2: SNHLY and FYNNEI. CDR3: CASSEFRGSRREGNQPQHF. The CDR3 nucleotides read TGTGCCAGCAGTGAATTCAGGGGGTCACGTCGGGAAGGCAATCAGCCCCAGCATTTT.

The J gene is TRBJ2-3, the V gene TRBV19, with D unclear. Germline V lookup: CDR1 LNHDA, CDR2 SQIVND (reference sequence). V lost 10 bases, J lost 2 bases, and 13 bases lay in between. The CDR3 length is 13 residues. The CDR3 coding sequence is TGTGCCACTAGGAGCTTCACCACAGATACGCAGTATTTT. It specifies CATRSFTTDTQYF.

This clone was seen once. The chain is built from TRBV27 and TRBJ2-2; TRBD1 aligns across 7 bases. Germline V gene lookup returns CDR1 MNHEY and CDR2 SMNVEV (reference sequence). V lost 3 bases and J lost 6; bases outside the gene matches: 4. The CDR3 covers 14 residues. CDR3 DNA sequence: TGTGCCAGCAGTTTCGGGCAGGGGGCCGGGGAGCTGTTTTTT. Translation gives CASSFGQGAGELFF.

Many counts were recorded for this clone. The chain couples TRBV25-1 to TRBJ1-2; 9 nucleotides line up with TRBD1. This CDR3 is 15 amino acids long. V was clipped by 1 base and J by 5 bases; unmatched bases: 5. CDR1 and CDR2 from the germline V gene are MGHDK and SYGVNS. The chain's CDR3 is CASSELSGQGYGYTF. The CDR3, as DNA: TGTGCCAGCAGTGAATTATCGGGACAGGGTTATGGCTACACCTTC.

For this clone: Different DNA sequences within this sample yield the same CDR3. The CDR3 loop reads CASSSQGLTNEKLFF. The CDR3 DNA reads TGTGCCAGCAGCTCTCAGGGGCTAACTAATGAAAAACTGTTTTTT. The V call is TRBV5-6, the J call TRBJ1-4; TRBD1 might be the D (6 bases). The V gene lost 3 bases and the J gene lost 1 base, with 10 bases spanning the gap. Germline CDR1 and CDR2: SGHDT and YYEEEE. The CDR3 extends over 15 amino acids.

The V and J genes are TRBV28 and TRBJ2-7, with D possibly TRBD1 on 6 matching bases. The germline V and J ends were trimmed by 4 bases and 3 bases, with 16 bases remaining between them. The germline V gene has CDR1 MDHEN and CDR2 SYDVKM. The CDR3 runs to 15 residues. The CDR3 sequence is CASSSSGTRLYEQYF. The DNA for the CDR3 is TGTGCCAGCAGTTCGTCGGGGACACGCCTCTACGAGCAGTACTTC.

This chain joins TRBV2 and TRBJ1-4, with D perhaps matching TRBD1 (6 bases). Germline V gene sequence: CDR1 SNHLY, CDR2 FYNNEI. Trimming took off 6 bases at V and 0 bases at J, with 8 bases between the two ends. The CDR3 length is 14 residues. Written as DNA, the CDR3 is TGTGCCAGCAGGGACAGCTCAACTAATGAAAAACTGTTTTTT. This gives the protein CASRDSSTNEKLFF.

The genes are TRBV29-1 and TRBJ1-2, with no clear D. Trimming pared 4 bases from V and 2 bases from J, leaving 14 bases between. The CDR3 has 14 residues. The germline V gene has CDR1 SQVTM and CDR2 ANQGSEA. The CDR3 spells CSVGRQLDNYGYTF. Written as DNA, the CDR3 is TGCAGCGTTGGCCGACAACTTGACAACTATGGCTACACCTTC.

The chain joins TRBV11-2 to TRBJ2-7, with 10 bases aligning to TRBD1. The CDR3 totals 13 residues. V lost 6 bases to trimming and J lost 5 bases; unmatched junction nucleotides: 4. The germline gives CDR1 SGHAT, CDR2 FQNNGV. The CDR3 protein is CASRGQGHHEQYF. As DNA, the CDR3 is TGTGCCAGCAGGGGACAGGGGCACCACGAGCAGTACTTC.

The chain uses TRBV6-6 and TRBJ2-2; 7 bases fit TRBD1. Germline values: CDR1 MNHNY, CDR2 SVGAGI (reference sequence). The V segment lost 8 bases and the J segment 4 bases; nucleotides outside the gene matches: 10. The CDR3 is 15 residues long. The CDR3 DNA reads as TGTGCCAGCCTGACAGGGCAGGTAATCACCGGGGAGCTGTTTTTT. Its protein product is CASLTGQVITGELFF.

The CDR3, as DNA: TGTGCCAGCACCGACGACCCGGGGTCGGGCTACACCTTC. It encodes CASTDDPGSGYTF. The chain has TRBV7-9 and TRBJ1-2; D is uncertain. V was pared by 7 bases and J by 8 bases, with 17 bases between. The germline V gene has CDR1 SEHNR and CDR2 FQNEAQ (reference sequence). There are 13 residues in the CDR3.

The CDR3, as DNA: TGTGCCAGCAGCGGGGGAGGGGGACCCTACAATGAGCAGTTCTTC. It yields the protein CASSGGGGPYNEQFF. The chain employs TRBV9 and TRBJ2-1; a possible D gene is TRBD2 (7 bases). V shed 3 bases and J shed 2 bases, with 12 bases lying between them. There are 15 residues in the CDR3. The germline V gene encodes CDR1 SGDLS and CDR2 YYNGEE.

The chain uses TRBV12-5 and TRBJ2-1; possible D gene TRBD1, 6 bases. The germline CDR1 and CDR2 sequences are LGHNT and FRNRAP. The V end lost 0 bases, the J end lost 2 bases, and 17 bases lay between the germline ends. CDR3 size: 18 residues. CDR3 loop: CASGLVTRAGETYNEQFF. The CDR3 DNA reads TGTGCTAGTGGTTTGGTAACAAGGGCAGGGGAAACCTACAATGAGCAGTTCTTC.

The chain links TRBV18 to TRBJ1-1; D unclear. The CDR3 extends over 13 amino acids. Between the trimmed V and J ends, which lost 4 bases and 3 bases, there was a span of 9 bases. Germline V CDR1 and CDR2: KGHSH, LQKENI. The CDR3: CASSRNGDTEAFF. The DNA for the CDR3 is TGTGCCAGCTCACGAAACGGGGACACTGAAGCTTTCTTT.

The genes are TRBV5-1 and TRBJ1-2, with D maybe TRBD1 (5 bases). The CDR3 loop spans 13 amino acids. Germline lookup yields CDR1 SGHRS and CDR2 YFSETQ. V lost 3 bases to trimming and J lost 8 bases, with 14 bases between them. CDR3: CASSSVRAGGYTF. The CDR3, as DNA: TGCGCCAGCAGCTCGGTCCGGGCAGGGGGCTACACCTTC.

The chain is built from TRBV25-1 and TRBJ2-2, with 9 bases matching TRBD1. The CDR3 consists of 17 residues. V shed 6 bases and J 5 bases; nucleotides not matched to a gene: 13. CDR1 and CDR2 from the germline V gene are MGHDK and SYGVNS. The CDR3 nucleotides are TGTGCCAGCAGCGGACACAGGGGGCAAAGAGTGACCGGGGAGCTGTTTTTT. Translating gives CASSGHRGQRVTGELFF.

This chain connects TRBV11-2 to TRBJ2-1, with D tentatively TRBD1 (5 bases). The CDR3 consists of 12 residues. V lost 3 bases and J lost 13, with 13 bases in between. The germline V gene has CDR1 SGHAT and CDR2 FQNNGV. CDR3 sequence: CASSFSGSPQFF. CDR3 nucleotide sequence: TGTGCCAGCAGCTTCTCAGGGTCCCCTCAGTTCTTC.

The gene calls are TRBV28 and TRBJ2-1; 7 bases align to TRBD2. Trimming removed 4 bases from V and 4 bases from J; junction bases left unmatched: 4. Germline CDR1 is MDHEN and CDR2 is SYDVKM. The CDR3 contains 14 residues. CDR3 sequence reads: CASSWGGTYNEQFF. The CDR3 nucleotides read TGTGCCAGCAGTTGGGGGGGGACTTACAATGAGCAGTTCTTC.

J is TRBJ1-1 and V is TRBV4-1; a weak D match, TRBD1 (5 bases). The CDR3 consists of 15 residues. V lost 4 bases and J lost 4, with 16 bases in between. Germline lookup yields CDR1 MGHRA and CDR2 YSYEKL. The CDR3 region has the DNA TGCGCCAGCAGCCCCCCGGACGGCGGGGGCACTGAAGCTTTCTTT. Translating it yields CASSPPDGGGTEAFF.

The chain recombines TRBV7-2 with TRBJ2-3, with D perhaps TRBD2 (6 bases). CDR3 size: 12 residues. Germline assignment: CDR1 SGHTA and CDR2 FQGNSA. V shed 2 bases and J shed 14 bases, with 14 bases lying between them. The CDR3 is CASSLRVGGRYF. Written as DNA, the CDR3 is TGTGCCAGCAGCTTAAGGGTTGGAGGGAGGTATTTT. The full variable domain, in which reference TRBV7-2 and TRBJ2-3 provide the parts outside the CDR3, is GAGVSQSPSNKVTEKGKDVELRCDPISGHTALYWYRQSLGQGLEFLIYFQGNSAPDKSGLPSDRFSAERTGGSVSTLTIQRTQQEDSAVYLCASSLRVGGRYFGPGTRLTVL.

The rearrangement uses TRBV19 and TRBJ2-5; the match to TRBD1 covers 8 bases. V dropped 3 bases and J dropped 4; count of bases not matched to a gene: 4. Germline V gives CDR1 LNHDA, CDR2 SQIVND (reference sequence). CDR3 length: 14 amino acids. CDR3 bases: TGTGCCAGTAGTATTGGGACAGGCCGAGAGACCCAGTACTTC. The encoded protein is CASSIGTGRETQYF.